The next 4 T cell receptor beta chains were all read from a single sample in a study of T cells after yellow fever vaccination. TCRdb re-called the 5' RACE reads with MiXCR, one entry per CDR3 protein. The sample lists hundreds of thousands of distinct CDR3 sequences; roughly a fifth were seen once. The input for sequencing was PBMCs, taken 15 days after the yellow fever booster vaccination. Receptors originate from a man aged 25 to 45 who received the YFV17D yellow fever vaccine.

This clonotype was seen a few times. V is TRBV20-1 and J is TRBJ1-2; the D is unclear. CDR3 length equals 15 residues. V dropped 0 bases and J dropped 6 bases, with 17 bases sitting between them. CDR1 and CDR2 from the germline V gene are DFQATT and SNEGSKA (reference sequence). In DNA form, the CDR3 reads TGCAGTGCTAGAGATCTAGAGACCGGGTGGAATGGCTACACCTTC. Its protein product is CSARDLETGWNGYTF.

This clonotype was seen more than once but under ten times. This chain uses TRBV12-3 or TRBV12-4 with TRBJ2-2; D ambiguous. The CDR3 runs 14 residues. The ends were cut back, 6 bases at V and 2 bases at J, with 10 bases in the middle. Here the CDR3 reads CASRKDTNTGELFF. In DNA form, the CDR3 reads TGTGCCAGCAGAAAAGACACCAACACCGGGGAGCTGTTTTTT.

The rearrangement links TRBV20-1 to TRBJ2-5; D not resolved. V lost 3 bases and J 3 bases, leaving 5 bases between the germline ends. CDR1 is DFQATT and CDR2 is SNEGSKA in the germline V gene (reference sequence). The CDR3 runs to 11 residues. The CDR3 loop reads CSASLEETQYF. The CDR3 nucleotides read TGCAGTGCTAGTCTCGAAGAGACCCAGTACTTC.

CDR3 protein: CASSLQYFRQGSYNEQFF. The CDR3 bases are TGTGCCAGCAGCTTACAATACTTCAGACAGGGGAGTTACAATGAGCAGTTCTTC. V and J are TRBV11-1 and TRBJ2-1, with 8 bases matching TRBD1. The CDR3 runs 18 residues. V trimming: 2 bases; J trimming: 4 bases; junction bases outside the gene matches: 13. Germline V gene data show CDR1 as SGHAT and CDR2 as FQDESV (reference sequence).